A selection of T cell receptor beta chains follows, all from one sample in a study of shared clonotypes between healthy human individuals. Generated by immunoSEQ multiplex PCR, the TCRdb table keeps only in-frame clones and is missing some. The sample lists roughly 300,000 clones; more than 60% were seen once. Sequencing used memory CD4+ T cells sorted from blood. The receptors here all came from a young man in good health. Each CDR3 is given with its conserved first and last residue. Fields, in order: J gene, V gene, CDR3 protein.

>TRBJ2-5|TRBV28
CASSLLSGPEGQETQYF
>TRBJ1-1|TRBV28
CASSLGVTEAFF
>TRBJ2-5|TRBV5-1
CASRGTSGSQTQYF
>TRBJ2-7|TRBV18
CASSPLRREQYF
>TRBJ1-3|TRBV19
CASRQTGTGDSGNTIYF
>TRBJ1-1|TRBV28
CASSSTVNTEAFF
>TRBJ2-7|TRBV27
CASSQLETYEQYF
>TRBJ1-2|TRBV9
CASSVDLSSYGYTF
>TRBJ2-7|TRBV7-9
CASRKGDLAGAREQYF
>TRBJ2-1|TRBV11-3
CACPTRFF
>TRBJ2-7|TRBV4-1
CASSQDRDIRFSSEQYF
>TRBJ1-1|TRBV5-5
CASSLVAQVNTEAFF
>TRBJ2-5|TRBV27
CASSLIPVRTQYF
>TRBJ1-1|TRBV19
CASSRPPPATDEAFF
>TRBJ2-1|TRBV10-1
CASSSTGEGQFF
>TRBJ1-4|TRBV5-1
CASSSGGNEKLFF
>TRBJ1-2|TRBV28
CASSYANYGYTF
>TRBJ2-7|TRBV18
CASSQTSVSSYEQYF
>TRBJ1-5|TRBV11-2
CASSLDRGTGNQPQHF
>TRBJ2-7|TRBV4-3
CASSHGSRTSGGLNF
>TRBJ1-1|TRBV4-1
CASSQGVPGPKAAFF
>TRBJ1-3|TRBV5-4
CASSLGTAGNTIYF
>TRBJ2-1|TRBV28
CASSFPRTGGYNEQFF
>TRBJ2-7|TRBV5-5
CASSLGTFYEQCF
>TRBJ2-7|TRBV15
CATSRGNYEQYF
>TRBJ2-7|TRBV7-9
CASSSPPYSYEQYF
>TRBJ2-7|TRBV7-6
CASKERGAGEQYF
>TRBJ2-1|TRBV9
CASSTRTSRYNEQFF
>TRBJ2-3|TRBV2
CASSEDQGPGDTQYF
>TRBJ2-6|TRBV19
CASRVPGAGANVLTF
>TRBJ2-3|TRBV29-1
CSVTRTSTDTQYF
>TRBJ2-3|TRBV2
CASRPSSGSTDTQYF
>TRBJ2-5|TRBV27
CASSLTANRVETQYF
>TRBJ2-7|TRBV7-2
CASGLRGRGDEQYF
>TRBJ2-2|TRBV12-5
CASGVQLAGETGELFF
>TRBJ2-5|TRBV11-2
CASSSGQGETQYF
>TRBJ2-3|TRBV10-1
CASSELAGTLTDTQYF
>TRBJ2-3|TRBV5-1
CASKVAGADTQYF
>TRBJ1-5|TRBV5-8
CASSLAVRGGDQPQHF
>TRBJ2-4|TRBV5-1
CASSLGTAGDKNIQYF
>TRBJ1-1|TRBV19
CASSSPGRGQRLNTEAFF
>TRBJ2-2|TRBV19
CASRSTSSGELFF
>TRBJ1-5|TRBV19
CASSIKSNQPQHF
>TRBJ1-1|TRBV6-5
CASRPSGTRNTEAFF
>TRBJ2-5|TRBV5-8
CASSLSTGTQYF
>TRBJ1-4|TRBV7-9
CASSSGQANEKLFF
>TRBJ2-1|TRBV7-9
CASSSRLAGAFNEQFF
>TRBJ2-3|TRBV7-4
CASSPPAGIADTQYF
>TRBJ2-1|TRBV2
CASRIPADWSSYNEQFF
>TRBJ2-7|TRBV7-9
CASSLGTGVYYEQYF
>TRBJ1-5|TRBV5-1
CASSSQGNYNQPQHF
>TRBJ2-3|TRBV6-5
CASSLGLAADTQYF
>TRBJ2-5|TRBV27
CASRPSAYARETQYF
>TRBJ2-7|TRBV25-1
CASRDRAGAYYEQYF
>TRBJ1-1|TRBV7-2
CASSPNRGIGTEAFF